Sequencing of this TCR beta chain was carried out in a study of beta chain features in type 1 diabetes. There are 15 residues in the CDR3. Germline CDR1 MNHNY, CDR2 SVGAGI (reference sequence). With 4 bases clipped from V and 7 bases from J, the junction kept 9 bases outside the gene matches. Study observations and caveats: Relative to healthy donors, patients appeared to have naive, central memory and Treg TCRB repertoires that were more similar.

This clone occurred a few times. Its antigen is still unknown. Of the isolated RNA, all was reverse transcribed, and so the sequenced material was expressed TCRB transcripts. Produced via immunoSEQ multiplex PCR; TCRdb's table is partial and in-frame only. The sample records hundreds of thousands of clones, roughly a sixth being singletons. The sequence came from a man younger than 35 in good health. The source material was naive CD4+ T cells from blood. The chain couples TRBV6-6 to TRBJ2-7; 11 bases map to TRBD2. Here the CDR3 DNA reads TGTGCCAGCAGTTTATTAGCGGGAGGGCCTAAAGAGCAGTACTTC. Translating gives CASSLLAGGPKEQYF.